The 19 T cell receptor beta chains listed next were all sequenced from one sample in a study of Ad26.COV2.S vaccination and SARS-CoV-2 variants. TCRdb keeps only in-frame clones here, not all; method: immunoSEQ multiplex PCR. The table includes 350,000 to 500,000 clones, around 91% detected once. Treatment indicated: roughly 20 received Ad26.COV2.S at low or high dose, single or two shots; roughly five received placebo; per-sample allocation not given. Samples came from day 63 after the first vaccine or placebo injection. The starting material was peripheral blood, obtained in a trial of Ad26.COV2.S vaccine versus placebo. All receptors derive from a person aged 18-65 years who received the Ad26.COV2.S COVID-19 vaccine or a placebo.

The gene calls are TRBV5-6 and TRBJ2-7, with D possibly called TRBD1 or TRBD2 (5 bases each). The V gene lost 2 bases and the J gene lost 2 bases, with 17 bases spanning the gap. The CDR3 is 16 residues long. Germline assignment: CDR1 SGHDT and CDR2 YYEEEE. The CDR3 here is CASSFRGASLTYEQYF. The CDR3 coding sequence is TGTGCCAGCAGCTTTAGAGGGGCCTCCCTTACCTACGAGCAGTACTTC. Full variable domain (outside the CDR3, taken from reference TRBV5-6 and TRBJ2-7): DAGVTQSPTHLIKTRGQQVTLRCSPKSGHDTVSWYQQALGQGPQFIFQYYEEEERQRGNFPDRFSGHQFPNYSSELNVNALLLGDSALYLCASSFRGASLTYEQYFGPGTRLTVT.

This clone occurred a few times. The chain recombines TRBV20-1 with TRBJ2-2; no clear D. V lost 4 bases to trimming and J lost 3 bases, with 3 bases between them. The germline gives CDR1 DFQATT, CDR2 SNEGSKA (reference sequence). The CDR3 runs to 11 residues. The CDR3 DNA sequence: TGCAGTGCTAAAGACACCGGGGAGCTGTTTTTT. It yields the protein CSAKDTGELFF.

As to this clone: This sample also contains other DNA sequences that code for the same CDR3. The V and J genes are TRBV7-2 and TRBJ2-5, with D perhaps matching TRBD1 or TRBD2 (5 bases each). CDR3 length: 13 amino acids. V shed 1 base and J shed 5 bases, with 8 bases lying between them. CDR1 SGHTA and CDR2 FQGNSA come from the germline V gene. The CDR3 DNA follows: TGTGCCAGCAGCTTAGGGGGACCGGAGACCCAGTACTTC. This gives the protein CASSLGGPETQYF.

The gene calls are TRBV4-2 and TRBJ1-3, with D possibly matching TRBD1 (6 bases). The CDR3 has 18 residues. Between the trimmed V and J ends, which lost 2 bases and 8 bases, there was a span of 25 bases. CDR1 and CDR2 (germline): LGHNA, YNFKEQ. The CDR3: CASSQRAGQLRGSDTIYF. The DNA of the CDR3 is TGTGCCAGCAGCCAAAGGGCCGGACAGCTGAGAGGATCAGACACCATATATTTT.

The CDR3 nucleotides read TGTGCCAGCGATGCCCAGGGTGATAATGAGCAGTTCTTC. Protein sequence: CASDAQGDNEQFF. V usage is TRBV2 and J usage is TRBJ2-1, with D possibly being TRBD1 (5 bases). This CDR3 has 13 residues. Trimming shortened V by 8 bases and J by 7 bases, and 15 bases separated the two germline ends. Germline CDR1 reads SNHLY; CDR2 reads FYNNEI.

Of note for this clone: Distinct nucleotide sequences in the sample also encode this CDR3. The J gene is TRBJ2-2, the V gene TRBV5-1; D not resolved. The germline V and J ends were trimmed by 2 bases and 6 bases, with 2 bases remaining between them. The CDR3 contains 11 residues. Per germline, CDR1 SGHRS and CDR2 YFSETQ. CDR3 DNA sequence: TGCGCCAGCAGCTTAGCCGGGGAGCTGTTTTTT. This sequence encodes CASSLAGELFF.

V usage is TRBV6-5 and J usage is TRBJ2-7, with 12 bases lining up with TRBD2. This CDR3 comprises 16 residues. Germline CDR1 is MNHEY and CDR2 is SVGAGI. Trimming took 4 bases from V and 7 from J; bases not matched to a gene: 11. The CDR3 region is CASSSYSSGRAQEQYF. DNA of the CDR3: TGTGCCAGCAGTTCATACTCTAGCGGGAGGGCCCAGGAGCAGTACTTC.

J is TRBJ1-6 and V is TRBV6-4, with TRBD1 as a possible D gene (5 bases). Germline V gene lookup returns CDR1 MRHNA and CDR2 SNTAGT. This CDR3 contains 16 residues. V was shortened by 6 bases and J by 0 bases, with 12 bases between the two germline ends. Written as DNA, the CDR3 is TGTGCCAGCAGGGACATAGCGAGCTCCTATAATTCACCCCTCCACTTT. Protein sequence: CASRDIASSYNSPLHF.

The gene calls are TRBV9 and TRBJ2-1; 10 bases agree with TRBD2. The CDR3 has 15 residues. V lost 1 base to trimming and J lost 4 bases; unmatched junction nucleotides: 2. CDR1 SGDLS and CDR2 YYNGEE come from the germline V gene. The CDR3 DNA sequence: TGTGCCAGCAGCGTATTGGGACTAGCGTACAATGAGCAGTTCTTC. Protein sequence: CASSVLGLAYNEQFF.

The chain links TRBV12-2 to TRBJ2-1; the table assigns TRBD2, which was not confirmed against the DNA. TRBV12-2 is a pseudogene segment. The CDR3 length is 17 residues. CDR3 DNA sequence: TGTGCAAGTCGCTTAGCGAGGAGCGGGGGGGCCCCGAATGAGCAGTTCTTC. Amino acid sequence: CASRLARSGGAPNEQFF.

This chain joins TRBV15 and TRBJ2-2; D ambiguous. This CDR3 is built from 13 residues. Deletions cut 2 bases from V and 2 bases from J, with 3 bases between. Germline V gene data show CDR1 as LNHNV and CDR2 as YYDKDF (reference sequence). The CDR3 is CATSRSNTGELFF. The DNA of the CDR3 is TGTGCCACCAGCAGATCTAACACCGGGGAGCTGTTTTTT.

The chain employs TRBV15 and TRBJ2-7, with TRBD2 matching over 7 bases. The CDR3 has 18 residues. V lost 5 bases to trimming and J lost 3 bases; unmatched junction nucleotides: 19. Germline V gene lookup returns CDR1 LNHNV and CDR2 YYDKDF (reference sequence). DNA for the CDR3: TGTGCCACCAGCCGACCTTTTAGCGGGCCACCCCTCATCTACGAGCAGTACTTC. Protein: CATSRPFSGPPLIYEQYF.

Comment on this clone: At the DNA level, this CDR3 is encoded by other sequences in the same sample as well. V gene TRBV5-1 combines with J gene TRBJ2-7, with D possibly being TRBD2 (5 bases). Deletions cut 0 bases from V and 0 bases from J, with 7 bases between. Looked up from germline, CDR1 is SGHRS and CDR2 is YFSETQ. There are 14 residues in the CDR3. CDR3 sequence (DNA): TGCGCCAGCAGCTTGGCGGGGAGCTCCTACGAGCAGTACTTC. Its translation: CASSLAGSSYEQYF.

J is TRBJ2-5 and V is TRBV28; 7 bases fit TRBD1. CDR1 and CDR2 (germline): MDHEN, SYDVKM. This CDR3 region has 16 residues. V shed 2 bases, J shed 4 bases, and the junction held 10 bases outside the gene matches. CDR3 sequence (DNA): TGTGCCAGCAGTTTAGAGACAGGGTGGCAGGGAGAGACCCAGTACTTC. It yields the protein CASSLETGWQGETQYF.

This clone was seen just once. DNA for the CDR3: TGTGCCAGCTCACCCACTGGGACAGAAGCTTACGAGCAGTACTTC. It encodes CASSPTGTEAYEQYF. The chain is built from TRBV18 and TRBJ2-7, with TRBD1 matching 7 bases. V lost 3 bases and J lost 4; bases outside the gene matches: 9. CDR1 and CDR2 (germline): KGHSH, LQKENI. The CDR3 runs 15 residues. The variable domain in full, completed from reference TRBV18 and TRBJ2-7, reads NAGVMQNPRHLVRRRGQEARLRCSPMKGHSHVYWYRQLPEEGLKFMVYLQKENIIDESGMPKERFSAEFPKEGPSILRIQQVVRGDSAAYFCASSPTGTEAYEQYFGPGTRLTVT.

The J gene is TRBJ2-1, the V gene TRBV5-1; TRBD1 matches at 9 bases. The V segment lost 0 bases and the J segment 5 bases; nucleotides outside the gene matches: 0. The V gene's germline CDR1 is SGHRS and CDR2 YFSETQ. This CDR3 is built from 14 residues. CDR3 sequence: CASSLGTGDNEQFF. The CDR3, as DNA: TGCGCCAGCAGCTTGGGGACAGGGGACAATGAGCAGTTCTTC.

The DNA for the CDR3 is TGTGCCAGCCTCGGAGCAGGGAAGAGGGAGCAGTTCTTC. The encoded protein is CASLGAGKREQFF. The chain carries TRBV2 and TRBJ2-1; TRBD1 might be the D (5 bases). Trimming removed 8 bases from V and 10 bases from J, with 18 bases in between. In germline, CDR1 is SNHLY, CDR2 FYNNEI. The CDR3 is 13 amino acids.

The rearrangement uses TRBV7-2 and TRBJ2-2, with no clear D. From germline, CDR1 is SGHTA and CDR2 FQGNSA. The CDR3 is made up of 13 amino acids. V was cut by 3 bases and J by 6 bases, with 8 bases left in between. DNA for the CDR3: TGTGCCAGCAGCTTTCGGGTGGCCGGGGAGCTGTTTTTT. The encoded protein is CASSFRVAGELFF.

The rearrangement links TRBV7-3 to TRBJ2-1; D is possibly TRBD2 (7 bases). Per the germline V gene, CDR1 is SGHTA and CDR2 is FQGTGA. The CDR3 runs 15 residues. V was cut by 5 bases and J by 3 bases, with 14 bases left in between. The CDR3 DNA is TGTGCCAGCAGCCCCGAAAGGGGGGGCTACAATGAGCAGTTCTTC. Amino acid sequence: CASSPERGGYNEQFF.